This TCR beta chain derives from a study of cytomegalovirus exposure and HLA in healthy donors. Study findings and constraints: The study flagged approximately 180 TCR beta chains as cytomegalovirus-associated.

The validation cohort, a group of roughly 120 subjects, included the donors and was separate from the roughly 700-subject first cohort. Data came from immunoSEQ multiplex PCR; TCRdb stores just in-frame clones and leaves some out. The data show about 330,000 clones, roughly nine tenths seen once. This clone appeared a few times. The antigen remains undetermined. The sequence was collected from a woman aged 25-40 years in good health and CMV-seropositive. Sequenced material: PBMCs.

CDR3 in amino acids: CASSHGRKNTEAFF. CDR3 bases: TGTGCCAGCAGCCACGGAAGGAAGAACACTGAAGCTTTCTTT. V usage is TRBV4-2 and J usage is TRBJ1-1; D is undetermined. CDR3 length equals 14 residues. The germline V gene has CDR1 LGHNA and CDR2 YNFKEQ. Trimming pared 3 bases from V and 1 base from J, leaving 9 bases between.